A selection of T cell receptor beta chains follows, all from one sample in a study of blood T cell repertoires in COVID-19. Profiled with immunoSEQ multiplex PCR; TCRdb holds only in-frame clones, not every one. The sample comprises around 120,000 clones, 85% of which are singletons, and approximately 10% rests with the top ten. The source material was peripheral blood. The receptors were gathered from an older man with acute or convalescent COVID-19. The CDR3 runs from the conserved cysteine through the conserved F or W. Fields, in order: CDR3 protein, CDR3 DNA, D gene, clone size, V gene, J gene. A D gene is named only where the DNA matches it firmly. Rows give clone size only sometimes, using once, few, many, or a class for an expanded clone.

CDR3aa: CATYSGGKKTPCNEQFF; CDR3nt: TGTGCCACTTATAGCGGGGGGAAAAAAACTCCCTGCAATGAGCAGTTCTTC; d_gene: TRBD2; abundance: -; v_gene: TRBV19; j_gene: TRBJ2-1
CDR3aa: CASSSQAGGYYGYTF; CDR3nt: TGTGCCAGCAGCTCCCAAGCTGGGGGGTACTATGGCTACACCTTC; d_gene: -; abundance: -; v_gene: TRBV5-4; j_gene: TRBJ1-2
CDR3aa: CASSPLEGVITEAFF; CDR3nt: TGCGCCAGCAGCCCCCTAGAGGGGGTAATCACTGAAGCTTTCTTT; d_gene: -; abundance: -; v_gene: TRBV5-1; j_gene: TRBJ1-1
CDR3aa: CASSLGAVRDHEQYF; CDR3nt: TGTGCCAGCAGCTTAGGAGCGGTGAGGGATCACGAGCAGTACTTC; d_gene: -; abundance: -; v_gene: TRBV13; j_gene: TRBJ2-7
CDR3aa: CASSLGTGTYEQYF; CDR3nt: TGTGCCAGCAGCTTAGGGACAGGGACCTACGAGCAGTACTTC; d_gene: TRBD1; abundance: -; v_gene: TRBV7-2; j_gene: TRBJ2-7
CDR3aa: CASSYEGGSNQPQHF; CDR3nt: TGTGCCAGCAGTTACGAGGGCGGGAGCAATCAGCCCCAGCATTTT; d_gene: -; abundance: -; v_gene: TRBV6-2/TRBV6-3; j_gene: TRBJ1-5
CDR3aa: CASTTSAKNIQYF; CDR3nt: TGTGCCAGCACAACTTCGGCCAAAAACATTCAGTACTTC; d_gene: -; abundance: -; v_gene: TRBV2; j_gene: TRBJ2-4
CDR3aa: CASSQIAGFEQFF; CDR3nt: TGTGCCAGCAGTCAAATAGCGGGGTTTGAGCAGTTCTTC; d_gene: TRBD2; abundance: -; v_gene: TRBV6-5; j_gene: TRBJ2-1
CDR3aa: CASSGRSGTGINEQFF; CDR3nt: TGTGCCAGCAGTGGTCGGTCCGGGACAGGCATTAATGAGCAGTTCTTC; d_gene: TRBD1; abundance: -; v_gene: TRBV6-1; j_gene: TRBJ2-1
CDR3aa: CASSDGTGANQPQHF; CDR3nt: TGTGCCAGCAGCGACGGGACAGGGGCCAATCAGCCCCAGCATTTT; d_gene: TRBD1; abundance: -; v_gene: TRBV11-2; j_gene: TRBJ1-5
CDR3aa: CASSFQGTDTQYF; CDR3nt: TGCGCCAGCAGCTTCCAGGGTACAGATACGCAGTATTTT; d_gene: -; abundance: -; v_gene: TRBV5-1; j_gene: TRBJ2-3
CDR3aa: CASRPPGLAATTGELFF; CDR3nt: TGTGCCAGCAGGCCTCCGGGACTAGCGGCTACCACCGGGGAGCTGTTTTTT; d_gene: TRBD2; abundance: -; v_gene: TRBV3-1/TRBV3-2; j_gene: TRBJ2-2
CDR3aa: CASSVGTTVYTGELFF; CDR3nt: TGTGCCAGCAGCGTAGGGACAACCGTTTACACCGGGGAGCTGTTTTTT; d_gene: -; abundance: -; v_gene: TRBV11-2; j_gene: TRBJ2-2
CDR3aa: CASSWGQGQEQYF; CDR3nt: TGTGCCAGCAGCTGGGGACAGGGCCAAGAGCAGTACTTC; d_gene: TRBD1; abundance: -; v_gene: TRBV5-4; j_gene: TRBJ2-7
CDR3aa: CASSEQGGEQYF; CDR3nt: TGTGCCAGCAGTGAACAGGGTGGCGAGCAGTACTTC; d_gene: -; abundance: -; v_gene: TRBV6-1; j_gene: TRBJ2-7
CDR3aa: CASSLDGGSVQTQYF; CDR3nt: TGTGCCAGCAGCTTAGATGGGGGGAGTGTGCAGACCCAGTACTTC; d_gene: -; abundance: few; v_gene: TRBV11-2; j_gene: TRBJ2-5
CDR3aa: CASSQLTGQGNTIYF; CDR3nt: TGCGCCAGCAGCCAACTGACGGGACAGGGAAACACCATATATTTT; d_gene: TRBD1; abundance: once; v_gene: TRBV4-3; j_gene: TRBJ1-3
CDR3aa: CASSDGQGTTFNYGYTF; CDR3nt: TGTGCCAGCAGTGACGGACAGGGGACTACCTTTAACTATGGCTACACCTTC; d_gene: TRBD1; abundance: -; v_gene: TRBV6-1; j_gene: TRBJ1-2
CDR3aa: CASNTAGRDEQYF; CDR3nt: TGTGCCAGCAACACAGCGGGGCGGGACGAGCAGTACTTC; d_gene: TRBD2; abundance: -; v_gene: TRBV6-5; j_gene: TRBJ2-7
CDR3aa: CASSEGARDTQYF; CDR3nt: TGCGCCAGCAGTGAGGGGGCGAGGGATACGCAGTATTTT; d_gene: -; abundance: -; v_gene: TRBV10-1; j_gene: TRBJ2-3
CDR3aa: CASRRGTSGANTGELFF; CDR3nt: TGTGCCAGCAGGCGAGGGACTAGCGGAGCGAACACCGGGGAGCTGTTTTTT; d_gene: TRBD2; abundance: -; v_gene: TRBV6-6; j_gene: TRBJ2-2
CDR3aa: CASSLSLNEQFF; CDR3nt: TGCGCCAGCAGCTTGTCACTGAATGAGCAGTTCTTC; d_gene: -; abundance: -; v_gene: TRBV5-1; j_gene: TRBJ2-1
CDR3aa: CASTLAGGAYEQYF; CDR3nt: TGTGCCAGCACCCTAGCGGGGGGAGCCTACGAGCAGTACTTC; d_gene: TRBD2; abundance: -; v_gene: TRBV6-1; j_gene: TRBJ2-7
CDR3aa: CASKAPKRGGTEAFF; CDR3nt: TGTGCCAGTAAGGCCCCTAAACGGGGAGGGACTGAAGCTTTCTTT; d_gene: -; abundance: -; v_gene: TRBV19; j_gene: TRBJ1-1
CDR3aa: CASSESGITYNEQFF; CDR3nt: TGTGCCAGCAGTGAGAGCGGGATAACCTACAATGAGCAGTTCTTC; d_gene: TRBD2; abundance: -; v_gene: TRBV2; j_gene: TRBJ2-1
CDR3aa: CASSFGTGGWNEQFF; CDR3nt: TGTGCCAGCAGCTTTGGGACAGGCGGTTGGAATGAGCAGTTCTTC; d_gene: TRBD1; abundance: -; v_gene: TRBV7-2; j_gene: TRBJ2-1
CDR3aa: CASKRQVFSGNTIYF; CDR3nt: TGTGCCAGTAAGAGACAGGTTTTCTCTGGAAACACCATATATTTT; d_gene: -; abundance: -; v_gene: TRBV19; j_gene: TRBJ1-3
CDR3aa: CASSPWDRGLGNQPQHF; CDR3nt: TGTGCCAGTAGTCCATGGGACAGGGGGCTTGGCAATCAGCCCCAGCATTTT; d_gene: TRBD1; abundance: -; v_gene: TRBV19; j_gene: TRBJ1-5
CDR3aa: CASSYSWNTEAFF; CDR3nt: TGTGCCAGCAGTTACTCCTGGAACACTGAAGCTTTCTTT; d_gene: -; abundance: -; v_gene: TRBV6-6; j_gene: TRBJ1-1
CDR3aa: CASTPWESNTEAFF; CDR3nt: TGTGCCAGCACCCCATGGGAGTCGAACACTGAAGCTTTCTTT; d_gene: -; abundance: -; v_gene: TRBV6-6; j_gene: TRBJ1-1
CDR3aa: CASSLASGSLTGELFF; CDR3nt: TGCGCCAGCAGCTTGGCTAGCGGGAGCCTTACAGGGGAGCTGTTTTTT; d_gene: TRBD2; abundance: -; v_gene: TRBV5-1; j_gene: TRBJ2-2
CDR3aa: CASSQSGSGSDTQYF; CDR3nt: TGTGCCAGCAGCCAGTCCGGGAGTGGCAGCGATACGCAGTATTTT; d_gene: -; abundance: -; v_gene: TRBV3-1/TRBV3-2; j_gene: TRBJ2-3
CDR3aa: CASSLSGRWAAEAFF; CDR3nt: TGTGCCAGCAGTTTATCGGGGAGATGGGCTGCTGAAGCTTTCTTT; d_gene: -; abundance: few; v_gene: TRBV27; j_gene: TRBJ1-1
CDR3aa: CASSLSPGQGARTGELFF; CDR3nt: TGTGCCAGCAGCTTATCCCCGGGACAGGGGGCGCGTACCGGGGAGCTGTTTTTT; d_gene: TRBD1; abundance: -; v_gene: TRBV11-2; j_gene: TRBJ2-2
CDR3aa: CASSLVSGDTEAFF; CDR3nt: TGCGCCAGCAGCTTGGTGTCGGGGGACACTGAAGCTTTCTTT; d_gene: -; abundance: -; v_gene: TRBV5-1; j_gene: TRBJ1-1
CDR3aa: CAWSKVAHEQYF; CDR3nt: TGTGCCTGGAGTAAGGTAGCCCACGAGCAGTACTTC; d_gene: -; abundance: -; v_gene: TRBV30; j_gene: TRBJ2-7
CDR3aa: CASSFGRESTEQFF; CDR3nt: TGTGCCAGCAGTTTCGGGCGGGAGTCTACTGAGCAGTTCTTC; d_gene: TRBD2; abundance: -; v_gene: TRBV28; j_gene: TRBJ2-1
CDR3aa: CASSIGQSSYNEQFF; CDR3nt: TGTGCCAGTAGTATAGGACAGAGCTCCTACAATGAGCAGTTCTTC; d_gene: -; abundance: few; v_gene: TRBV19; j_gene: TRBJ2-1
CDR3aa: CASSLAQNNEQFF; CDR3nt: TGCGCCAGCAGCTTGGCCCAGAACAATGAGCAGTTCTTC; d_gene: -; abundance: -; v_gene: TRBV5-1; j_gene: TRBJ2-1
CDR3aa: CASSSDRGLGEAFF; CDR3nt: TGTGCCAGCAGTTCGGACAGGGGGCTAGGTGAAGCTTTCTTT; d_gene: TRBD1; abundance: -; v_gene: TRBV5-6; j_gene: TRBJ1-1
CDR3aa: CASSLARTGIGYTF; CDR3nt: TGTGCCAGCAGCTTAGCACGGACAGGGATTGGCTACACCTTC; d_gene: TRBD1; abundance: -; v_gene: TRBV7-9; j_gene: TRBJ1-2
CDR3aa: CASSVRGGNSPLHF; CDR3nt: TGTGCCAGCAGTGTACGCGGGGGGAATTCACCCCTCCACTTT; d_gene: -; abundance: -; v_gene: TRBV25-1; j_gene: TRBJ1-6
CDR3aa: CASSPPNGRETQYF; CDR3nt: TGTGCCAGCTCACCACCGAACGGGAGAGAGACCCAGTACTTC; d_gene: -; abundance: few; v_gene: TRBV18; j_gene: TRBJ2-5
CDR3aa: CASSTGGYLGYTF; CDR3nt: TGTGCCAGCAGCACAGGGGGCTATTTGGGCTACACCTTC; d_gene: TRBD1; abundance: -; v_gene: TRBV7-2; j_gene: TRBJ1-2
CDR3aa: CASSPGGYGYTF; CDR3nt: TGTGCCAGCAGCCCGGGGGGCTATGGCTACACCTTC; d_gene: -; abundance: -; v_gene: TRBV3-1/TRBV3-2; j_gene: TRBJ1-2
CDR3aa: CASSLGQGDEQYF; CDR3nt: TGTGCCAGCAGCTTAGGACAGGGGGACGAGCAGTACTTC; d_gene: TRBD1; abundance: once; v_gene: TRBV11-3; j_gene: TRBJ2-7
CDR3aa: CASSLPGDGGNTIYF; CDR3nt: TGCGCCAGCAGCTTGCCAGGGGATGGAGGAAACACCATATATTTT; d_gene: -; abundance: -; v_gene: TRBV5-1; j_gene: TRBJ1-3
CDR3aa: CASSLQLAGSTDTQYF; CDR3nt: TGCGCCAGCAGCCTGCAACTAGCGGGGAGCACAGATACGCAGTATTTT; d_gene: TRBD2; abundance: -; v_gene: TRBV5-1; j_gene: TRBJ2-3
CDR3aa: CASSAPSGRKSGELFF; CDR3nt: TGTGCCAGTAGTGCCCCTAGCGGGAGGAAGTCCGGGGAGCTGTTTTTT; d_gene: TRBD2; abundance: -; v_gene: TRBV19; j_gene: TRBJ2-2